The clone carrying this T cell receptor (beta chain) occurred many times. Antigen specificity is unknown. PBMCs stemmed from over 9.5 ml of fresh peripheral blood. Germline V lookup: CDR1 SQVTM, CDR2 ANQGSEA. The V and J ends lost 3 bases and 11 bases respectively, with 10 bases between them. This CDR3 contains 10 residues. The sample comes from a study of Graves' ophthalmopathy and Graves' hyperthyroidism. RNA transcripts were the template, and TCR beta CDR3 regions were amplified from them. First-round RT-PCR relied on HTBI primers, and a second-round multiplex PCR came next. TCRdb recomputed calls from the multiplex PCR reads with MiXCR, one row per CDR3 protein. The table has 400,000 or so distinct CDR3 sequences, roughly a sixth seen once. General study results and limits: Ophthalmopathy cases were distinguished from stable hyperthyroidism by a 13-signature model, reaching just over 85% sensitivity and 81.08% specificity.

Sequencing used peripheral blood. The TCR was taken from an adult woman with stable Graves' hyperthyroidism. This sequence joins TRBV29-1 and TRBJ1-1; D not certain. DNA of the CDR3: TGCAGCGTTGATTACGGTGGTGCTTTCTTT. Protein sequence: CSVDYGGAFF.